This T cell receptor beta chain appears in the sequencing data of a study of cytomegalovirus exposure and HLA in healthy donors. At the level of the study: Of the donors genotyped, some 400 in all, around 77% fell in the Caucasian-associated ancestry cluster. Findings and limits, study-wide: Whilst most TCR sequences proved rare, a subset of public TCRs occurred across many donors.

Remarks on this clone: Its matching antigen is unknown.

In the PCR, 60 Vbeta and 13 Jbeta primers were used. TCRdb's copy holds only in-frame clones and misses some; the assay was immunoSEQ multiplex PCR. This table has roughly 200,000 clones, roughly 90% appearing once. The CDR3 is made up of 14 amino acids. With 7 bases clipped from V and 1 base from J, the junction kept 8 bases outside the gene matches. Germline CDR1 reads SGHDT; CDR2 reads YYEEEE. The sequencing input was PBMCs. V and J are TRBV5-6 and TRBJ2-7, with 7 bases fitting TRBD2. This TCR was sampled from a boy between 2 and 10 years old in good health and CMV-seronegative. The CDR3 protein is CASLAASGSYEQYF. The DNA of the CDR3 is TGTGCCAGCTTGGCGGCTAGCGGTTCCTACGAGCAGTACTTC.